This T cell receptor beta chain appears in the sequencing data of a study of identical twins. One entry per CDR3 protein results from TCRdb running MiXCR on the 5' RACE reads. The top ten hold around 5% of the sample, which has under 250,000 distinct CDR3 sequences, 6% to 8.5% seen once. Note on this clonotype: This sequence may be a read error, since a much larger clone differs from it by one base.

V shed 6 bases and J shed 6 bases, with 11 bases lying between them. The CDR3 has 12 residues. These sequences were also reported in another study, on yellow fever vaccine responses in identical twins.

The TCR was taken from a woman younger than 35 in good health. Sequences were obtained from CD8+ T cells sorted from blood. The chain combines TRBV12-3 or TRBV12-4 with TRBJ1-2; D not certain. CDR3: CASSPSGNGYTF. The CDR3 DNA reads TGTGCCAGCAGCCCTAGCGGCAATGGCTACACCTTC.